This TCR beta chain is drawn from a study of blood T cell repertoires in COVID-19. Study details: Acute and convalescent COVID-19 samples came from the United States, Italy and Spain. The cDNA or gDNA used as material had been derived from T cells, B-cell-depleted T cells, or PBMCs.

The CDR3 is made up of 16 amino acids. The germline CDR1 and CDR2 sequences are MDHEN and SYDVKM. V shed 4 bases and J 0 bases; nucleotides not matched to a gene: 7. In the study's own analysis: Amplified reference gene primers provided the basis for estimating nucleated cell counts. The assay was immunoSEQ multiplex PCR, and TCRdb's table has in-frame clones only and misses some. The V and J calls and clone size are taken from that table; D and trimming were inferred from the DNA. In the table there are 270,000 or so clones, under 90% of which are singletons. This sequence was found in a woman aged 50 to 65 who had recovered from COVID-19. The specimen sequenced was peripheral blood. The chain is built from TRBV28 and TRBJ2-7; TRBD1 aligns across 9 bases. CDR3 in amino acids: CASSSPGQGSSYEQYF. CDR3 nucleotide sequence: TGTGCCAGCAGTTCCCCAGGACAGGGGAGCTCCTACGAGCAGTACTTC.